This T cell receptor (beta chain) was found in a study of control samples from healthy donors and cancer patients. Only in-frame clones appear in the TCRdb table, and some are missing; sequencing was by immunoSEQ multiplex PCR. Of 75,000 to 100,000 clones detected, about nine tenths appear once; the ten largest clones hold about 3%. The V end was cut by 6 bases, the J end by 6 bases, with 9 bases between. The CDR3 has 12 amino acids. Germline assignment: CDR1 SNHLY and CDR2 FYNNEI. Sequenced: blood. The chain joins TRBV2 to TRBJ1-5; no firm D call. The TCR was taken from a human donor in good health. The donor label of this sample is uncertain. The CDR3 reads CASSLDLQPQHF. In nucleotides, the CDR3 is TGTGCCAGCAGCCTGGATCTTCAGCCCCAGCATTTT.